Listed below are T cell receptor beta chains from one sample, sequenced in a study of shared clonotypes between healthy human individuals. Using immunoSEQ multiplex PCR, the repertoire was profiled, and TCRdb retains in-frame clones only, with some absent. The repertoire holds roughly 2 million clones, with 85% to 95% as singletons. The sample taken for sequencing was naive CD4+ T cells sorted from blood. These receptors all come from a young man in good health. Each CDR3 is given with its conserved first and last residue. Fields, in order: CDR3 protein, J gene, V gene, clone size. Size is omitted from some rows. Given values are once, few, many or a class for expanded clones.

CDR3: CASSWGNEQFF
J: TRBJ2-1
V: TRBV6-6
size: NA

CDR3: CASSSRPGPTYEQYF
J: TRBJ2-7
V: TRBV5-1
size: NA

CDR3: CAISEGQGSNTEAFF
J: TRBJ1-1
V: TRBV10-3
size: NA

CDR3: CASSPVGNTEAFF
J: TRBJ1-1
V: TRBV5-4
size: NA

CDR3: CASSPSYTEAFF
J: TRBJ1-1
V: TRBV18
size: NA

CDR3: CASSSPDPSTDTQYF
J: TRBJ2-3
V: TRBV28
size: NA

CDR3: CASSVEGTGTPLHF
J: TRBJ1-6
V: TRBV9
size: NA

CDR3: CASSSVNFLGQGITYEQYF
J: TRBJ2-7
V: TRBV28
size: NA

CDR3: CASRRSSGGYTF
J: TRBJ1-2
V: TRBV9
size: NA

CDR3: CASSRQQGRWGYTF
J: TRBJ1-2
V: TRBV7-2
size: NA

CDR3: CASSLASQVYGYTF
J: TRBJ1-2
V: TRBV5-1
size: NA

CDR3: CASSTTSGGGFLYNEQFF
J: TRBJ2-1
V: TRBV28
size: NA

CDR3: CASSIATDSWNTEAFF
J: TRBJ1-1
V: TRBV19
size: NA

CDR3: CASRGDRGRETQYF
J: TRBJ2-5
V: TRBV28
size: NA

CDR3: CASSLPQGGGPNYGYTF
J: TRBJ1-2
V: TRBV5-4
size: once

CDR3: CAWSPGVPYEQYF
J: TRBJ2-7
V: TRBV30
size: NA

CDR3: CAMSTGESSPLHF
J: TRBJ1-6
V: TRBV10-3
size: NA

CDR3: CASSLQVYNEQFF
J: TRBJ2-1
V: TRBV6-5
size: NA

CDR3: CASSLSGGYTF
J: TRBJ1-2
V: TRBV5-4
size: NA

CDR3: CASSQRAGGTDTQYF
J: TRBJ2-3
V: TRBV4-1
size: NA

CDR3: CASSEAYGYTF
J: TRBJ1-2
V: TRBV2
size: NA

CDR3: CASSSPGPNTEAFF
J: TRBJ1-1
V: TRBV6-5
size: NA

CDR3: CASRRRTDYGYTF
J: TRBJ1-2
V: TRBV27
size: NA

CDR3: CASSLLASGDGELFF
J: TRBJ2-2
V: TRBV28
size: NA

CDR3: CASSPEQGRGGKTQYF
J: TRBJ2-5
V: TRBV18
size: NA

CDR3: CASSSQPELWGHEQYF
J: TRBJ2-7
V: TRBV27
size: NA

CDR3: CASSPGRTSYGYTF
J: TRBJ1-2
V: TRBV6-5
size: NA

CDR3: CASSPMGQGMNGYTF
J: TRBJ1-2
V: TRBV18
size: NA

CDR3: CASSRDRRYSPLHF
J: TRBJ1-6
V: TRBV6-1
size: NA

CDR3: CASSQMTGYGYTF
J: TRBJ1-2
V: TRBV7-3
size: NA

CDR3: CASSESWVTQYF
J: TRBJ2-5
V: TRBV2
size: once

CDR3: CASSLAAHATYEQYF
J: TRBJ2-7
V: TRBV27
size: NA

CDR3: CASSEIVGSYEQYF
J: TRBJ2-7
V: TRBV10-2
size: NA

CDR3: CASSSSSRGAYNEQFF
J: TRBJ2-1
V: TRBV28
size: NA

CDR3: CASTTGVYGYTF
J: TRBJ1-2
V: TRBV7-9
size: NA

CDR3: CASSPTWDAAYGYTF
J: TRBJ1-2
V: TRBV18
size: NA

CDR3: CASSEQYNSPLHF
J: TRBJ1-6
V: TRBV10-2
size: NA

CDR3: CASSQVVGGDRLRGSEQYF
J: TRBJ2-7
V: TRBV4-3
size: NA

CDR3: CASSDGLAGGYEQYF
J: TRBJ2-7
V: TRBV10-1
size: NA

CDR3: CASYKGPNYEQYF
J: TRBJ2-7
V: TRBV6-1
size: once

CDR3: CSAPLGTEAFF
J: TRBJ1-1
V: TRBV20-1
size: NA

CDR3: CASRGTEVRHEQYF
J: TRBJ2-7
V: TRBV25-1
size: NA

CDR3: CASSLAKTSSYNEQFF
J: TRBJ2-1
V: TRBV5-1
size: NA

CDR3: CAWSHSSYEQYF
J: TRBJ2-7
V: TRBV30
size: NA

CDR3: CAWGGLPNTEAFF
J: TRBJ1-1
V: TRBV30
size: NA

CDR3: CASSGMNEQFF
J: TRBJ2-1
V: TRBV18
size: NA

CDR3: CAWSVQLTSEAFF
J: TRBJ1-1
V: TRBV30
size: NA

CDR3: CTSSQELRSSPPYNYGYTF
J: TRBJ1-2
V: TRBV1
size: once

CDR3: CASSLGIWGPQHF
J: TRBJ1-5
V: TRBV5-6
size: NA

CDR3: CASSLVGSGMTNIQYF
J: TRBJ2-4
V: TRBV5-1
size: NA

CDR3: CASSSNTGELFF
J: TRBJ2-2
V: TRBV5-1
size: NA

CDR3: CASSLAGDAGNTIYF
J: TRBJ1-3
V: TRBV5-4
size: NA